These 29 T cell receptor beta chains were all obtained from the same sample, sequenced in a study of beta chain features in type 1 diabetes. Broader study findings: All four CD4+ subsets from Type 1 diabetes patients carried moderately but significantly shorter TCRB CDR3s.

Expressed TCRB transcripts were sequenced because the isolated RNA had all been reverse transcribed beforehand. Produced via immunoSEQ multiplex PCR; TCRdb's table is partial and in-frame only. The table shows over 150,000 clones, with 7.8% occurring only once. Antigens for these TCRs are unknown. Sequencing used central memory CD4+ T cells from blood. Receptor source: a woman between 40 and 55 years old with type 1 diabetes.

The chain uses TRBV28 and TRBJ2-6; TRBD1 matches at 9 bases. The germline gives CDR1 MDHEN, CDR2 SYDVKM. The CDR3 covers 15 residues. J was trimmed by 4 bases and V by 5 bases; bases with no gene match: 3. CDR3: CASSHRGPGANVLTF. The CDR3 DNA reads TGTGCCAGCAGTCACAGGGGGCCAGGGGCCAACGTCCTGACTTTC.

The rearrangement joins TRBV4-3 to TRBJ1-5, with TRBD1 as a possible D gene (6 bases). Germline V gene data show CDR1 as LGHNA and CDR2 as YSLEER. The CDR3 extends over 13 amino acids. Trimming left V 4 bases short and J 5 bases short, with 9 bases between. In nucleotides, the CDR3 is TGCGCCAGCAGCCTCAGGGGTGATCAGCCCCAGCATTTT. The encoded protein is CASSLRGDQPQHF.

The rearrangement joins TRBV19 to TRBJ2-5, with D possibly being TRBD2 (6 bases). Trimming left V 6 bases short and J 2 bases short, with 10 bases between. There are 13 residues in the CDR3. Germline V lookup: CDR1 LNHDA, CDR2 SQIVND (reference sequence). CDR3 loop: CASRGGNQETQYF. The DNA for the CDR3 is TGTGCCAGTAGGGGAGGCAATCAAGAGACCCAGTACTTC.

This clone was detected a few times. The chain recombines TRBV7-2 with TRBJ1-6; D is unresolved. The CDR3 sequence is 16 residues long. V dropped 3 bases and J dropped 7 bases, with 16 bases sitting between them. In germline, CDR1 is SGHTA, CDR2 FQGNSA. CDR3 protein: CASSFSTGIRNSPLHF. The DNA for the CDR3 is TGTGCCAGCAGCTTCTCGACGGGGATTAGGAATTCACCCCTCCACTTT.

J is TRBJ2-1 and V is TRBV4-3; possibly TRBD2 for D (6 bases). Germline values: CDR1 LGHNA, CDR2 YSLEER. Deletions cut 0 bases from V and 14 bases from J, with 17 bases between. The CDR3 loop spans 14 amino acids. CDR3 in DNA: TGCGCCAGCAGCCAAGATCTTCGGTCGGGAGAGAAGTTCTTC. Translation gives CASSQDLRSGEKFF.

In this sample, this clone turned up a few times. The rearrangement links TRBV9 to TRBJ1-1, with D unresolved. The CDR3 is 14 amino acids. V shed 0 bases and J shed 1 base, with 7 bases lying between them. Germline CDR1 reads SGDLS; CDR2 reads YYNGEE. The CDR3 bases are TGTGCCAGCAGCGTAGGTGAGCAGAACACTGAAGCTTTCTTT. It codes for CASSVGEQNTEAFF.

This clone was seen only a few times. The CDR3, as DNA: TGCGCCAGCAGTGATAGGTGGGGGAGGGAGGATACGCAGTATTTT. Protein: CASSDRWGREDTQYF. The chain carries TRBV10-2 and TRBJ2-3; 7 bases fit TRBD2. This CDR3 has 15 residues. Germline trimming cut 3 bases from V and 6 bases from J; bases unmatched to any gene: 9. From germline, CDR1 is WSHSY and CDR2 SAAADI.

The gene calls are TRBV5-4 and TRBJ2-1; the D gene is possibly TRBD2 (5 bases). The germline CDR1 and CDR2 sequences are SGHNT and YYREEE (reference sequence). The CDR3 is 16 residues long. Deletions cut 3 bases from V and 0 bases from J, with 13 bases between. The CDR3 coding sequence is TGTGCCAGCAGCTGGGCGTCGGGGAGCTCCTACAATGAGCAGTTCTTC. Translation gives CASSWASGSSYNEQFF.

The chain joins TRBV4-3 to TRBJ1-5; TRBD1 might be the D (6 bases). Trimming removed 0 bases from V and 0 bases from J, with 15 bases in between. The germline V gene has CDR1 LGHNA and CDR2 YSLEER. The length of the CDR3 is 18 residues. The CDR3 protein is CASSQDVEQGYSNQPQHF. In nucleotides, the CDR3 is TGCGCCAGCAGCCAAGATGTAGAACAGGGATATAGCAATCAGCCCCAGCATTTT.

This clone was counted between two and nine times. This sequence joins TRBV28 and TRBJ1-1, with D unresolved. The CDR3 runs 15 residues. With 3 bases removed from V and 0 bases from J, the gap between germline ends came to 11 bases. The germline V gene encodes CDR1 MDHEN and CDR2 SYDVKM. CDR3 in amino acids: CASSFPTEMNTEAFF. Written as DNA, the CDR3 is TGTGCCAGCAGTTTTCCCACAGAGATGAACACTGAAGCTTTCTTT.

The chain uses TRBV5-4 and TRBJ2-3; 10 bases line up with TRBD2. With V trimmed by 4 bases and J by 3 bases, 11 bases remained unmatched. CDR3 size: 17 residues. Germline CDR1 SGHNT, CDR2 YYREEE (reference sequence). The CDR3 sequence is CASSRKGAGGITDTQYF. The CDR3 DNA sequence: TGTGCCAGCAGCCGTAAAGGAGCGGGAGGGATTACAGATACGCAGTATTTT.

V and J are TRBV7-2 and TRBJ2-5; TRBD1 agrees at 8 bases. Losses at the gene ends were 5 bases for V and 5 bases for J; bases not matched to a gene: 10. The CDR3 loop spans 15 amino acids. The germline CDR1 and CDR2 sequences are SGHTA and FQGNSA. CDR3 sequence (DNA): TGTGCCAGCAGCCTAAGAGGCACAGGGGGGGAGACCCAGTACTTC. Its translation: CASSLRGTGGETQYF.

This clone was counted between two and nine times. This chain connects TRBV20-1 to TRBJ2-1; weak D call: TRBD2 (6 bases). Trimming took 7 bases from V and 2 from J, leaving 6 bases between them. CDR1 and CDR2 from the germline V gene are DFQATT and SNEGSKA (reference sequence). The CDR3 length is 11 residues. For the CDR3, the DNA is TGCAGTGTAGCGGCCTACAATGAGCAGTTCTTC. Residues: CSVAAYNEQFF.

V usage is TRBV28 and J usage is TRBJ2-2, with D unresolved. Between the trimmed V and J ends, which lost 2 bases and 0 bases, there was a span of 13 bases. The CDR3 is 17 amino acids. The V gene's germline CDR1 is MDHEN and CDR2 SYDVKM. CDR3 protein: CASSLRPRPPNTGELFF. For the CDR3, the DNA is TGTGCCAGCAGTTTACGCCCGAGGCCGCCGAACACCGGGGAGCTGTTTTTT.

This clone turned up a few times. The V gene is TRBV29-1, the J gene TRBJ1-2; maybe TRBD1 (6 bases). The CDR3 spans 13 residues. V was clipped by 1 base and J by 7 bases, with 13 bases between them. Germline-derived CDR1 and CDR2 are SQVTM and ANQGSEA. DNA of the CDR3: TGCAGCGTTGAAGCGAACAGGGATTTTGGCTACACCTTC. This gives the protein CSVEANRDFGYTF. Together with reference TRBV29-1 and TRBJ1-2, the CDR3 gives the full variable domain: SAVISQKPSRDICQRGTSLTIQCQVDSQVTMMFWYRQQPGQSLTLIATANQGSEATYESGFVIDKFPISRPNLTFSTLTVSNMSPEDSSIYLCSVEANRDFGYTFGSGTRLTVV.

This clone was recorded a few times. CDR3 sequence: CASSLDTGRNQPQHF. DNA of the CDR3: TGTGCCAGCAGCTTGGACACCGGACGCAATCAGCCCCAGCATTTT. The V gene is TRBV7-9, the J gene TRBJ1-5, with a weak D call TRBD1 (5 bases). V was cut by 3 bases and J by 2 bases, with 11 bases left in between. Germline values: CDR1 SEHNR, CDR2 FQNEAQ (reference sequence). The CDR3 loop spans 15 amino acids. The full variable domain, in which reference TRBV7-9 and TRBJ1-5 provide the parts outside the CDR3, is DTGVSQNPRHKITKRGQNVTFRCDPISEHNRLYWYRQTLGQGPEFLTYFQNEAQLEKSRLLSDRFSAERPKGSFSTLEIQRTEQGDSAMYLCASSLDTGRNQPQHFGDGTRLSIL.

Comment on this clone: One end of the junction fails to match germline, which may point to a read error. The chain is built from TRBV7-9 and TRBJ2-5, with 7 bases lining up with TRBD2. The CDR3 consists of 15 residues. The germline gives CDR1 SEHNR, CDR2 FQNEAQ (reference sequence). CDR3 in DNA: TGCGCCAGCAGCCAAGCGGGACGGCTAGGGGAGACCCAGTACTTC. Residues: CASSQAGRLGETQYF.

This clone came up a few times. The rearrangement uses TRBV12-5 and TRBJ2-5, with TRBD1 matching 10 bases. Losses at the gene ends were 5 bases for V and 7 bases for J; bases not matched to a gene: 7. Germline V gene lookup returns CDR1 LGHNT and CDR2 FRNRAP. The CDR3 sequence is 14 residues long. CDR3 nucleotides: TGTGCTAGTGGTCCGGGACAGGGGACGGGGACCCAGTACTTC. Translated: CASGPGQGTGTQYF.

This clone was picked up a small number of times. V and J are TRBV19 and TRBJ1-5; D call uncertain. V lost 6 bases to trimming and J lost 5 bases, with 11 bases between them. The CDR3 consists of 13 residues. Germline lookup yields CDR1 LNHDA and CDR2 SQIVND (reference sequence). The CDR3 region is CASRINRHQPQHF. In DNA, the CDR3 is TGTGCCAGTAGAATAAACAGACATCAGCCCCAGCATTTT.

This clone was found a few times. The chain joins TRBV7-9 to TRBJ2-1; 9 bases match TRBD1. The V gene's germline CDR1 is SEHNR and CDR2 FQNEAQ (reference sequence). V lost 1 base to trimming and J lost 12 bases; unmatched junction nucleotides: 10. The CDR3 extends over 15 amino acids. The CDR3 loop reads CASSLGRTGGEGQFF. The CDR3 bases are TGTGCCAGCAGCTTAGGGCGAACAGGGGGCGAGGGGCAGTTCTTC.

This clone was seen just once. The rearrangement uses TRBV4-3 and TRBJ1-2, with TRBD1 matching over 8 bases. Germline assignment: CDR1 LGHNA and CDR2 YSLEER. The V gene end was trimmed by 2 bases and the J gene end by 4 bases; junction bases not matched to a gene: 6. The CDR3 spans 15 residues. The CDR3 here is CASSQPGQAFYGYTF. CDR3 coding DNA: TGCGCCAGCAGCCAACCGGGACAGGCCTTCTATGGCTACACCTTC.

This clone appeared a few times. V usage is TRBV9 and J usage is TRBJ1-1, with D maybe TRBD1 (6 bases). CDR1 is SGDLS, CDR2 YYNGEE, per germline. Deletions cut 3 bases from V and 1 base from J, with 10 bases between. The CDR3 sequence is 14 residues long. This chain's CDR3 is CASSEGGSNTEAFF. The DNA for the CDR3 is TGTGCCAGCAGCGAGGGGGGGTCGAACACTGAAGCTTTCTTT.

This chain connects TRBV29-1 to TRBJ2-2; perhaps TRBD1 as D (8 bases). The germline V gene has CDR1 SQVTM and CDR2 ANQGSEA. The CDR3 has 14 amino acids. V was shortened by 5 bases and J by 5 bases, with 15 bases between the two germline ends. The CDR3 DNA follows: TGCAGCGTTAGAGGACAGGGAGGGACCGGGGAGCTGTTTTTT. It encodes CSVRGQGGTGELFF.

The chain links TRBV19 to TRBJ1-5; D perhaps matches TRBD1 (6 bases). The CDR3 contains 14 residues. The germline gives CDR1 LNHDA, CDR2 SQIVND (reference sequence). Trimming removed 9 bases from V and 0 bases from J, with 12 bases in between. The CDR3, as DNA: TGTGCCAGCTTAGACAGGAATAGCAATCAGCCCCAGCATTTT. Translating it yields CASLDRNSNQPQHF.

This clone was counted a few times. The rearrangement links TRBV7-6 to TRBJ2-7, with D tentatively TRBD1 (7 bases). Trimming pared 4 bases from V and 7 bases from J, leaving 8 bases between. The CDR3 runs to 11 residues. Germline V lookup: CDR1 SGHVS, CDR2 FNYEAQ. This CDR3 is CASSSGGEQYF. The CDR3 DNA reads as TGTGCCAGCAGCTCAGGGGGGGAGCAGTACTTC.

This clone was seen more than once but under ten times. This chain links TRBV28 with TRBJ1-5; TRBD1 matches 10 bases. After removal of 5 bases from V and 6 bases from J, the junction contained 4 bases not matched to a gene. Germline V lookup: CDR1 MDHEN, CDR2 SYDVKM. This CDR3 has 14 residues. The CDR3, as DNA: TGTGCCAGCAGTCCGGGACAGGGGAGTCAGCCCCAGCATTTT. Residues: CASSPGQGSQPQHF.

The gene calls are TRBV6-6 and TRBJ1-5; TRBD1 might be the D (5 bases). The germline gives CDR1 MNHNY, CDR2 SVGAGI (reference sequence). CDR3 length equals 14 residues. V gave up 3 bases and J gave up 4 bases, with 10 bases separating them. Here the CDR3 DNA reads TGTGCCAGCAGTTATAACGGGGGAAATCAGCCCCAGCATTTT. Its protein product is CASSYNGGNQPQHF.

The chain carries TRBV7-3 and TRBJ2-6; the D gene is possibly TRBD2 (5 bases). Germline V gene lookup returns CDR1 SGHTA and CDR2 FQGTGA. The CDR3 is made up of 19 amino acids. V dropped 2 bases and J dropped 0 bases, with 17 bases sitting between them. CDR3 amino acids: CASSLAVGSPASGANVLTF. As DNA, the CDR3 is TGTGCCAGCAGCTTAGCCGTGGGGAGTCCGGCCTCTGGGGCCAACGTCCTGACTTTC.

This clone appeared a few times. This chain uses TRBV7-2 with TRBJ2-1, with 8 bases identical to TRBD2. Germline V gene sequence: CDR1 SGHTA, CDR2 FQGNSA. This CDR3 contains 14 residues. V shed 5 bases and J 4 bases; nucleotides not matched to a gene: 4. Here the CDR3 reads CASSQTSAYNEQFF. The DNA of the CDR3 is TGTGCCAGCAGCCAGACTAGCGCGTACAATGAGCAGTTCTTC.